The 18 T cell receptor beta chains reported below all come from one sample, sequenced in a study of regulatory T cells in long-lasting Graves disease. Relying on iRepertoire HTBI primers and Arm-PCR of CDR3 regions, the team built TCR beta libraries. MiXCR, run by TCRdb on the multiplex PCR reads, gives a single entry per CDR3 protein. Of approximately 470,000 distinct CDR3 sequences listed, 15% to 20% were seen once; the top ten hold over 9%. Time point of the sample: newly diagnosed GD, antithyroid drugs for less than 3 months. RNA from PBMCs was the source of the TCR library. These records were also assigned to another study, of T cells in Graves' hyperthyroidism and ophthalmopathy.

The source was peripheral blood mononuclear cells (PBMCs), collected at new diagnosis, from a patient treated with antithyroid drugs. These receptors were obtained from a middle-aged man with Graves disease.

The chain couples TRBV29-1 to TRBJ2-7, with D perhaps matching TRBD1 (5 bases). Germline V lookup: CDR1 SQVTM, CDR2 ANQGSEA. The CDR3 sequence is 14 residues long. V lost 3 bases and J lost 3, with 15 bases in between. DNA of the CDR3: TGCAGCGTTGATTGTCCAGGGCCACGCTACGAGCAGTACTTC. As protein: CSVDCPGPRYEQYF.

J is TRBJ2-7 and V is TRBV20-1; TRBD1 matches at 8 bases. The trim removed 6 bases at V and 0 bases at J, leaving 10 bases unmatched. Germline lookup yields CDR1 DFQATT and CDR2 SNEGSKA (reference sequence). The CDR3 spans 15 residues. CDR3 sequence (DNA): TGCAGTGCCGTACCTTGGACAGGGAGCTCCTACGAGCAGTACTTC. Translation gives CSAVPWTGSSYEQYF.

This clonotype was observed a handful of times. This chain uses TRBV15 with TRBJ2-5; 10 nucleotides match TRBD1. V was pared by 2 bases and J by 6 bases, with 9 bases of the junction left unmatched. Germline V CDR1 and CDR2: LNHNV, YYDKDF (reference sequence). This CDR3 is 16 amino acids long. Here the CDR3 reads CATSRTRTGGRKTQYF. CDR3 sequence (DNA): TGTGCCACCAGCAGAACCCGGACAGGGGGTCGAAAGACCCAGTACTTC.

This clonotype was seen at least ten times. The chain carries TRBV20-1 and TRBJ1-1; no definite D call. CDR3 length: 12 amino acids. CDR1 and CDR2 from the germline V gene are DFQATT and SNEGSKA (reference sequence). The V gene lost 5 bases and the J gene lost 8 bases, with 15 bases spanning the gap. As DNA, the CDR3 is TGCAGTGCTCCCGACGGGGTCTGGGAAGCTTTCTTT. This sequence encodes CSAPDGVWEAFF.

This clonotype was seen once. The rearrangement uses TRBV29-1 and TRBJ2-3, with 9 bases matching TRBD2. The CDR3 contains 13 residues. The germline CDR1 and CDR2 sequences are SQVTM and ANQGSEA. V trimming: 4 bases; J trimming: 6 bases; junction bases outside the gene matches: 5. CDR3 loop: CSVAAGGPDTQYF. CDR3 sequence (DNA): TGCAGCGTTGCGGCGGGAGGGCCGGATACGCAGTATTTT.

This chain uses TRBV6-1 with TRBJ1-2; the D is unclear. The ends were cut back, 5 bases at V and 2 bases at J, with 21 bases in the middle. The V gene's germline CDR1 is MNHNS and CDR2 SASEGT. This CDR3 region has 17 residues. In DNA, the CDR3 is TGTGCCAGCAGTCAAAAAGCAGGAGGATTGGGGAACTATGGCTACACCTTC. This translates into CASSQKAGGLGNYGYTF.

This clonotype was recorded a few times. This chain connects TRBV2 to TRBJ2-1; 11 bases are a match to TRBD1. V lost 6 bases to trimming and J lost 3 bases; unmatched junction nucleotides: 4. This CDR3 contains 15 residues. CDR1 is SNHLY and CDR2 is FYNNEI in the germline V gene. The CDR3: CASSSDRGLYNEQFF. CDR3 bases: TGTGCCAGCAGCTCGGACAGGGGGCTCTACAATGAGCAGTTCTTC.

This clonotype has more than one count but fewer than ten. The gene calls are TRBV20-1 and TRBJ2-7; perhaps TRBD2 as D (6 bases). Germline values: CDR1 DFQATT, CDR2 SNEGSKA (reference sequence). CDR3 length: 14 amino acids. Trimming pared 3 bases from V and 3 bases from J, leaving 15 bases between. Here the CDR3 DNA reads TGCAGTGCTAGTTTGGCGGGGCCCAACTACGAGCAGTACTTC. Amino acids: CSASLAGPNYEQYF.

This rearrangement joins TRBV19 to TRBJ2-1, with TRBD2 matching 8 bases. The germline gives CDR1 LNHDA, CDR2 SQIVND (reference sequence). This CDR3 is built from 17 residues. Trimming at V came to 6 bases and at J to 5 bases, leaving 15 bases not matched to a gene. CDR3 DNA sequence: TGTGCCAGTAGCCTTCCTATGGGACTAGGTAGAAACAATGAGCAGTTCTTC. Its translation is CASSLPMGLGRNNEQFF. The full variable domain, rest sourced from reference TRBV19 and TRBJ2-1, is DGGITQSPKYLFRKEGQNVTLSCEQNLNHDAMYWYRQDPGQGLRLIYYSQIVNDFQKGDIAEGYSVSREKKESFPLTVTSAQKNPTAFYLCASSLPMGLGRNNEQFFGPGTRLTVL.

This clonotype was picked up many times. The V and J genes are TRBV29-1 and TRBJ2-3; perhaps TRBD2 as D (5 bases). Germline CDR1 reads SQVTM; CDR2 reads ANQGSEA. The CDR3 spans 14 residues. V shed 4 bases and J shed 4 bases, with 15 bases lying between them. Here the CDR3 reads CSVVPPRAADTQYF. CDR3 nucleotides: TGCAGCGTTGTCCCCCCGAGGGCCGCAGATACGCAGTATTTT.

This clonotype was observed many times. The J gene is TRBJ2-2, the V gene TRBV5-1; TRBD1 might be the D (5 bases). Germline-derived CDR1 and CDR2 are SGHRS and YFSETQ. The CDR3 covers 14 residues. V was cut by 4 bases and J by 6 bases, with 13 bases left in between. CDR3 in DNA: TGCGCCAGCAGCCCGCAGCAGGGTCCCGGGGAGCTGTTTTTT. It is translated as CASSPQQGPGELFF.

The table lists this clonotype with a few counts. The chain links TRBV14 to TRBJ1-2, with D perhaps matching TRBD1 (5 bases). V lost 0 bases and J 8 bases, leaving 16 bases between the germline ends. Germline assignment: CDR1 SGHDN and CDR2 FVKESK. The CDR3 length is 15 residues. The CDR3 spells CASSQDNGGEDGYTF. The CDR3 nucleotides read TGTGCCAGCAGCCAAGATAACGGGGGAGAGGACGGCTACACCTTC.

The CDR3 DNA follows: TGTGCCAGCAGCGTAGCTCCAGCGGGAGGCCGGGAGACCCAGTACTTC. Its translation: CASSVAPAGGRETQYF. This sequence joins TRBV9 and TRBJ2-5, with 9 bases matching TRBD2. The CDR3 is made up of 16 amino acids. CDR1 is SGDLS, CDR2 YYNGEE, per germline. After removal of 0 bases from V and 5 bases from J, the junction contained 8 bases not matched to a gene. Full variable domain (remainder filled in from reference TRBV9 and TRBJ2-5): DSGVTQTPKHLITATGQRVTLRCSPRSGDLSVYWYQQSLDQGLQFLIQYYNGEERAKGNILERFSAQQFPDLHSELNLSSLELGDSALYFCASSVAPAGGRETQYFGPGTRLLVL.

This clonotype has at least ten counts. The chain carries TRBV3-1 and TRBJ2-5; tentative D call: TRBD2 (6 bases). V was shortened by 5 bases and J by 5 bases, with 21 bases between the two germline ends. The CDR3 length is 16 residues. CDR1 is LGHDT, CDR2 YNNKEL, per germline (reference sequence). The CDR3 DNA follows: TGTGCCAGCAGCTCCCCCACGGGGGTGCGGTGGGAGACCCAGTACTTC. Protein product: CASSSPTGVRWETQYF.

In this sample, this clonotype turned up a few times. The chain recombines TRBV11-3 with TRBJ2-7, with D perhaps TRBD1 (6 bases). The CDR3 contains 12 residues. Germline CDR1 and CDR2: SGHNT and YENEEA. With 6 bases removed from V and 6 bases from J, the gap between germline ends came to 12 bases. CDR3 nucleotide sequence: TGTGCCAGCAGACAGGGTCTAAGCGAGCAGTACTTC. As protein: CASRQGLSEQYF.

This chain joins TRBV5-1 and TRBJ2-5, with 15 nucleotides matching TRBD2. V dropped 3 bases and J dropped 2; count of bases not matched to a gene: 8. Germline assignment: CDR1 SGHRS and CDR2 YFSETQ. The length of the CDR3 is 18 residues. This chain's CDR3 is CASSSGLAGGPLQETQYF. CDR3 DNA: TGCGCCAGCAGCTCCGGACTAGCGGGAGGGCCCCTACAAGAGACCCAGTACTTC.

This clonotype was seen ten or more times. The chain carries TRBV3-1 and TRBJ2-3; 8 nucleotides line up with TRBD2. With 10 bases clipped from V and 0 bases from J, the junction kept 6 bases outside the gene matches. The CDR3 sequence is 14 residues long. Germline loops: CDR1 LGHDT, CDR2 YNNKEL (reference sequence). The CDR3 loop is CATTSGASTDTQYF. DNA for the CDR3: TGTGCCACCACTAGCGGTGCTAGCACAGATACGCAGTATTTT.

This clonotype came up many times. V and J are TRBV12-3 or TRBV12-4 and TRBJ1-1; D is unclear. The CDR3 consists of 12 residues. V lost 1 base and J 5 bases, leaving 5 bases between the germline ends. In DNA, the CDR3 is TGTGCCAGCAGTTTAGGGTGGACTGAAGCTTTCTTT. It encodes CASSLGWTEAFF.